Listed below are T cell receptor beta chains from one sample, sequenced in a study of cytomegalovirus exposure and HLA in healthy donors. Some clones are missing from TCRdb's copy, which holds only in-frame ones; the method was immunoSEQ multiplex PCR. The sample includes some 160,000 clones, around 80% of them seen just once. The sequenced sample was PBMCs. These receptors were collected from a man between 40 and 49 years old in good health and CMV-seronegative. Both conserved end residues are part of each CDR3.

V	CDR3
TRBV7-2	CASSLAGGGREKLFF
TRBV7-9	CASLGQGALGANVLTF
TRBV4-1	CASSPSGYQPQHF
TRBV5-1	CASSSLAGADEQFF
TRBV19	CASSPRQGYDQPQHF
TRBV13	CASSLAANSGANVLTF
TRBV5-6	CASTPRGGTHEQYF
TRBV5-6	CASSLDETRGYTEAFF
TRBV28	CASSFGGNYGYTF
TRBV10-2	CASSMDWGNEQFF
TRBV2	CASSTGTGGSDEQFF
TRBV11-2	CASSPLPGQTGTEAFF
TRBV28	CASRRTVSEQYF
TRBV5-4	CASSATGLHEQYF
TRBV11-2	CASSLSETGTTGYTF
TRBV23-1	CASSVPGSTNEKLFF
TRBV28	CASTGLAGSYEQYF
TRBV9	CASSVVGQGSDTQYF
TRBV6-5	CASSLFTGNQPQHF
TRBV9	CASNRDRDGIQYF
TRBV2	CASSGGLADQETQYF
TRBV7-9	CASSSSGGETQYF
TRBV18	CASSPRQGTGELFF
TRBV30	CAWTLAGGPVETQYF
TRBV5-4	CASSRRDTQYNEQFF
TRBV6-1	CASRSGGLDYGYTF
TRBV4-1	CASSHGTLTRASGNNEQFF
TRBV13	CASSLGGLAGGYEQYF
TRBV11-2	CASSSYYGYTF
TRBV28	CASSPLGQVYNEQFF
TRBV19	CASSPSWTVSNQPQHF
TRBV30	CAWTPGLASYNEQFF
TRBV7-2	CASSRGGVWSSGNTIYF
TRBV5-1	CASSLTAGLYGYTF
TRBV7-3	CASSFRNTGELFF
TRBV5-1	CASSLEGRSGANVLTF
TRBV11-2	CASSSIQRTGIYEQYF
TRBV7-3	CASSLQRANEQFF
TRBV9	CASSVGSGNYGYTF
TRBV28	CASSRQGKNEQFF
TRBV19	CASSIVGGSSYNEQFF
TRBV28	CASTYRAEAFF
TRBV15	CATSRGPPLQATNEKLFF
TRBV30	CAWSVRRQGGVAAKNSQYF
TRBV5-4	CASSPILGGQETQYF
TRBV28	CASSLRLWDSKETQYF